These 27 T cell receptor beta chains originate from one sample sequenced in a study of early T cells in non-severe SARS-CoV-2 infection. From the 5' RACE reads, TCRdb called clonotypes with MiXCR, one entry per CDR3 protein. The profile shows roughly 97,000 distinct CDR3 sequences, 11% of them singletons. The sequencing used whole blood, collected at baseline. Receptor source: an adult who was a healthcare worker with PCR-confirmed SARS-CoV-2 infection or an uninfected control (not recorded which).

J is TRBJ1-2 and V is TRBV5-5, with a weak D call TRBD1 (5 bases). The CDR3 runs to 13 residues. The ends were cut back, 2 bases at V and 5 bases at J, with 10 bases in the middle. Germline assignment: CDR1 SGHKS and CDR2 YYEKEE (reference sequence). CDR3 protein: CASSFGGTYGYTF. The DNA of the CDR3 is TGTGCCAGCAGCTTTGGTGGGACTTATGGCTACACCTTC.

V gene TRBV7-9 combines with J gene TRBJ2-6; the D gene is possibly TRBD1 (6 bases). The CDR3 loop spans 18 amino acids. Germline V gives CDR1 SEHNR, CDR2 FQNEAQ (reference sequence). The V gene lost 4 bases and the J gene lost 0 bases, with 16 bases spanning the gap. CDR3: CASSSKTGTYSGANVLTF. Written as DNA, the CDR3 is TGTGCCAGCAGCTCAAAGACAGGAACCTACTCTGGGGCCAACGTCCTGACTTTC.

This clonotype showed up just a few times. The chain links TRBV20-1 to TRBJ2-1; 8 bases fit TRBD2. Unmatched junction bases numbered 5, after V lost 1 base and J lost 6 bases. CDR3 size: 14 residues. The V gene's germline CDR1 is DFQATT and CDR2 SNEGSKA (reference sequence). The CDR3 DNA follows: TGCAGTGCTAGAGGCGGGACTAGTAGCAATGAGCAGTTCTTC. It encodes CSARGGTSSNEQFF.

Many counts were recorded for this clonotype. This rearrangement joins TRBV29-1 to TRBJ2-1, with 8 bases fitting TRBD2. The CDR3 has 11 amino acids. CDR1 is SQVTM, CDR2 ANQGSEA, per germline. V dropped 7 bases and J dropped 11; count of bases not matched to a gene: 7. Here the CDR3 DNA reads TGCAGCGGGGTAGCGGGAAGGAAGCAGTTCTTC. This encodes CSGVAGRKQFF.

This clonotype came up many times. The chain is built from TRBV29-1 and TRBJ2-7, with a possible D match to TRBD2 (6 bases). This CDR3 contains 12 residues. V gave up 6 bases and J gave up 1 base, with 10 bases separating them. Germline V lookup: CDR1 SQVTM, CDR2 ANQGSEA. The CDR3 here is CSVGTQSYEQYF. The CDR3, as DNA: TGCAGCGTCGGGACTCAATCCTACGAGCAGTACTTC.

This sequence joins TRBV29-1 and TRBJ1-4; no clear D. V shed 5 bases and J shed 8 bases, with 6 bases lying between them. The CDR3 is 10 amino acids. Germline V gene data show CDR1 as SQVTM and CDR2 as ANQGSEA. As DNA, the CDR3 is TGCAGCGTTAGAAACGAAAAACTGTTTTTT. This gives the protein CSVRNEKLFF.

This clonotype turned up a few times. This CDR3 reads CASSPQGEGPRTDTQYF. In DNA, the CDR3 is TGTGCCAGCAGCCCCCAAGGGGAGGGACCTCGCACAGATACGCAGTATTTT. The chain is built from TRBV5-4 and TRBJ2-3; 7 nucleotides agree with TRBD2. The junction had 12 bases not matched to a gene; V was cut back by 4 bases and J by 1 base. The CDR3 runs to 17 residues. Germline V gene lookup returns CDR1 SGHNT and CDR2 YYREEE (reference sequence).

The chain joins TRBV14 to TRBJ1-3, with 7 bases that match TRBD1. The ends lost 1 base at V and 0 bases at J; junction bases unmatched: 9. In germline, CDR1 is SGHDN, CDR2 FVKESK. The CDR3 has 18 residues. The CDR3 region is CASSQGLPGQHSGNTIYF. The CDR3 region has the DNA TGTGCCAGCAGCCAAGGTCTTCCGGGACAGCACTCTGGAAACACCATATATTTT.

In its sample, this clonotype was seen a few times. The rearrangement links TRBV29-1 to TRBJ2-7, with D maybe TRBD1 (6 bases). This CDR3 is built from 13 residues. V lost 2 bases and J 2 bases, leaving 10 bases between the germline ends. Germline CDR1 and CDR2: SQVTM and ANQGSEA. The CDR3 loop is CSVEYRETYEQYF. For the CDR3, the DNA is TGCAGCGTTGAATACAGGGAAACCTACGAGCAGTACTTC.

This clonotype was counted only a few times. V and J are TRBV4-2 and TRBJ1-4, with D possibly being TRBD1 (5 bases). This CDR3 has 17 residues. V was pared by 1 base and J by 2 bases, with 14 bases between. The V gene's germline CDR1 is LGHNA and CDR2 YNFKEQ. The CDR3 DNA is TGTGCCAGCAGCCAAGTGGCGACCCGGGGGACTAATGAAAAACTGTTTTTT. Residues: CASSQVATRGTNEKLFF.

This chain's CDR3 is CASSKIQGGKYF. The CDR3 region has the DNA TGCGCCAGCAGTAAAATTCAGGGTGGGAAGTATTTT. V gene TRBV10-2 combines with J gene TRBJ2-3, with TRBD1 as a possible D gene (5 bases). The ends were cut back, 5 bases at V and 13 bases at J, with 16 bases in the middle. In germline, CDR1 is WSHSY, CDR2 SAAADI. The CDR3 covers 12 residues.

The gene calls are TRBV24-1 and TRBJ1-5; no definite D call. There are 13 residues in the CDR3. Germline-derived CDR1 and CDR2 are KGHDR and SFDVKD. V gave up 4 bases and J gave up 4 bases, with 7 bases separating them. CDR3 DNA sequence: TGTGCCACCAGTGAATCCACGAATCAGCCCCAGCATTTT. This encodes CATSESTNQPQHF.

This clonotype was seen at least ten times. The chain carries TRBV7-3 and TRBJ2-3; a possible D gene is TRBD2 (6 bases). The CDR3 consists of 16 residues. Germline assignment: CDR1 SGHTA and CDR2 FQGTGA. Trimming took off 4 bases at V and 2 bases at J, with 16 bases between the two ends. The CDR3 region has the DNA TGTGCCAGCAGCTGGGGCGGAGCGGGCCACACAGATACGCAGTATTTT. Amino acid sequence: CASSWGGAGHTDTQYF. The full variable domain, completed using reference TRBV7-3 and TRBJ2-3, is GAGVSQTPSNKVTEKGKYVELRCDPISGHTALYWYRQSLGQGPEFLIYFQGTGAADDSGLPNDRFFAVRPEGSVSTLKIQRTERGDSAVYLCASSWGGAGHTDTQYFGPGTRLTVL.

This clonotype was detected a few times. The genes are TRBV5-6 and TRBJ1-1; D may be TRBD1 (5 bases). V dropped 0 bases and J dropped 11 bases, with 11 bases sitting between them. Germline V gene sequence: CDR1 SGHDT, CDR2 YYEEEE. The length of the CDR3 is 12 residues. The CDR3 DNA reads TGTGCCAGCAGCTTGGAGGAGGGGCTGGCTTTCTTT. Amino acids: CASSLEEGLAFF.

The table lists this clonotype with a few counts. V and J are TRBV20-1 and TRBJ2-1; 10 bases are a match to TRBD2. V lost 1 base and J lost 7; bases outside the gene matches: 4. The CDR3 is made up of 14 amino acids. Germline assignment: CDR1 DFQATT and CDR2 SNEGSKA (reference sequence). The CDR3 loop reads CSARGTSGGNEQFF. The CDR3 region has the DNA TGCAGTGCTAGAGGGACTAGCGGAGGGAATGAGCAGTTCTTC.

The V gene is TRBV6-1, the J gene TRBJ1-5, with D perhaps TRBD1 (6 bases). Trimming removed 1 base from V and 6 bases from J, with 16 bases in between. CDR3 size: 16 residues. CDR1 is MNHNS, CDR2 SASEGT, per germline. The DNA for the CDR3 is TGTGCCAGCAGTGAAGGGCAGGGGCGGTTTGTTCAGCCCCAGCATTTT. Protein: CASSEGQGRFVQPQHF.

This rearrangement joins TRBV27 to TRBJ1-1; 11 positions agree with TRBD1. Germline assignment: CDR1 MNHEY and CDR2 SMNVEV (reference sequence). V was clipped by 8 bases and J by 5 bases; unmatched bases: 4. The CDR3 is made up of 13 amino acids. CDR3 nucleotide sequence: TGTGCCAGCGGACAGGGGGCGGTTACTGAAGCTTTCTTT. This encodes CASGQGAVTEAFF.

In its sample, this clonotype was seen many times. The chain uses TRBV7-8 and TRBJ1-1; D is unclear. Trimming took 2 bases from V and 4 from J, leaving 14 bases between them. Germline CDR1 is SGHVS and CDR2 is FQNEAQ. The CDR3 consists of 15 residues. This CDR3 reads CASSLFGPKGTEAFF. CDR3 in DNA: TGTGCCAGCAGCTTATTTGGACCCAAGGGCACTGAAGCTTTCTTT.

This chain joins TRBV20-1 and TRBJ2-5; D gene uncertain. This CDR3 has 13 residues. Germline CDR1 and CDR2: DFQATT and SNEGSKA (reference sequence). Trimming cost V 0 bases and J 5 bases, with 10 bases left between them. The CDR3 DNA follows: TGCAGTGCTAGAGAACCGGGTTTGGAGACCCAGTACTTC. Its protein is CSAREPGLETQYF.

This clonotype was observed a few times. V gene TRBV29-1 combines with J gene TRBJ1-2; no reliable D call. Per the germline V gene, CDR1 is SQVTM and CDR2 is ANQGSEA. The V end was cut by 8 bases, the J end by 8 bases, with 15 bases between. CDR3 length: 11 amino acids. The CDR3 DNA sequence: TGCAGCAACAATTCAGGAGGAGGCTACACCTTC. Amino acid sequence: CSNNSGGGYTF.

This clonotype occurred many times. The chain couples TRBV9 to TRBJ2-1; D is unclear. The V end was cut by 3 bases, the J end by 2 bases, with 12 bases between. Germline lookup yields CDR1 SGDLS and CDR2 YYNGEE. The CDR3 spans 15 residues. The CDR3 loop reads CASSGGRAPYNEQFF. The CDR3, as DNA: TGTGCCAGCAGCGGAGGAAGGGCTCCCTACAATGAGCAGTTCTTC.

Worth noting for this clonotype: A much larger clonotype is one base distant, so this may be a read error. The V call is TRBV6-1, the J call TRBJ2-7; D is possibly TRBD1 (6 bases). V shed 7 bases and J shed 3 bases, with 7 bases lying between them. The germline V gene has CDR1 MNHNS and CDR2 SASEGT. This CDR3 has 11 residues. CDR3 loop: CASKGDYEQYF. The CDR3 nucleotides read TGTGCCAGCAAGGGGGACTACGAGCAGTACTTC.

V usage is TRBV27 and J usage is TRBJ2-1; 8 bases are shared with TRBD1. From germline, CDR1 is MNHEY and CDR2 SMNVEV (reference sequence). V trimming: 2 bases; J trimming: 6 bases; junction bases outside the gene matches: 6. CDR3 size: 15 residues. CDR3 residues: CASSLGQGACNEQFF. The CDR3 DNA reads TGTGCCAGCAGTTTAGGGCAGGGGGCCTGCAATGAGCAGTTCTTC.

The chain combines TRBV5-6 with TRBJ1-1; maybe TRBD1 (5 bases). V lost 2 bases and J lost 4, with 15 bases in between. Germline V gene sequence: CDR1 SGHDT, CDR2 YYEEEE. The CDR3 runs to 15 residues. CDR3 in amino acids: CASSLLDIPGTEAFF. Written as DNA, the CDR3 is TGTGCCAGCAGCTTATTGGACATTCCGGGCACTGAAGCTTTCTTT.

The sample holds a few counts of this clonotype. The chain combines TRBV11-1 with TRBJ1-1; unclear D gene. The CDR3 is 15 amino acids. Germline CDR1 and CDR2: SGHAT and FQDESV (reference sequence). The V and J ends lost 7 bases and 4 bases respectively, with 19 bases between them. The CDR3 is CASTPTIGFGTEAFF. The DNA for the CDR3 is TGTGCCAGCACCCCGACAATAGGGTTTGGCACTGAAGCTTTCTTT.

This clonotype has a handful of counts. The chain uses TRBV5-1 and TRBJ1-4; D not resolved. CDR1 and CDR2 from the germline V gene are SGHRS and YFSETQ. Trimming took 2 bases from V and 0 from J, leaving 8 bases between them. The CDR3 length is 15 residues. CDR3 nucleotide sequence: TGCGCCAGCAGCTTACATCCTGCAACTAATGAAAAACTGTTTTTT. Protein: CASSLHPATNEKLFF.

This clonotype was detected only a few times. V usage is TRBV4-1 and J usage is TRBJ2-3; 14 bases are shared with TRBD2. Germline V gene lookup returns CDR1 MGHRA and CDR2 YSYEKL. J lost 7 bases, V lost 3 bases, and 6 bases had no gene match. There are 16 residues in the CDR3. CDR3: CASSHLTSGRAHTQYF. In DNA, the CDR3 is TGCGCCAGCAGCCATTTGACTAGCGGGAGGGCTCATACGCAGTATTTT.